This paragraph covers one TCR beta chain sequence. Its target is unknown. This entry comes from a study of cytomegalovirus exposure and HLA in healthy donors. General study points: Cytomegalovirus status was reportedly diagnosed by the classifier with high specificity and sensitivity. Listed as cytomegalovirus-associated were 150 to 200 TCR beta chains. Researchers reported in a later analysis that common viral pathogens appeared linked to several top clusters.

The PCR ran on 60 Vbeta and 13 Jbeta primers. The data were produced by immunoSEQ multiplex PCR, yet TCRdb's version contains in-frame clones alone and is incomplete. The data show over 130,000 clones, over 65% seen once. Trimming left V 1 base short and J 0 bases short, with 7 bases between. This CDR3 comprises 16 residues. Germline lookup yields CDR1 LGHNA and CDR2 YSLEER. The chain carries TRBV4-3 and TRBJ2-6, with D perhaps TRBD2 (5 bases). This TCR derives from a male donor in good health and CMV-seronegative. The sample comprised PBMCs. DNA for the CDR3: TGCGCCAGCAGCCAAGCTGAGGGCTCTGGGGCCAACGTCCTGACTTTC. This translates into CASSQAEGSGANVLTF.